This TCR beta chain was sequenced during a study of blood T cell repertoires in COVID-19. Overall study: PBMCs, B-cell-depleted T cells, or T cells provided the cDNA or gDNA that made up the material.

Measured with immunoSEQ multiplex PCR; TCRdb has only the in-frame clones, and not every one. The sample shows fewer than 250,000 clones, 65% to 85% of them seen only once. Germline-derived CDR1 and CDR2 are SNHLY and FYNNEI. This CDR3 is 14 amino acids long. The ends were cut back, 3 bases at V and 3 bases at J, with 11 bases in the middle. This sequence joins TRBV2 and TRBJ1-1; perhaps TRBD1 as D (6 bases). Sequencing was performed on peripheral blood. The source is an elderly woman with acute or convalescent COVID-19. The CDR3 nucleotides read TGTGCCAGCAGTGATCAGGGGTTTGACACTGAAGCTTTCTTT. Encoded protein: CASSDQGFDTEAFF.